The rows below give T cell receptor beta chains drawn from one sample of a study of blood T cell repertoires in COVID-19. Libraries were prepared by immunoSEQ multiplex PCR; TCRdb keeps only in-frame clonotypes and omits some of them. The sample includes some 300,000 clones, 85% to 90% seen only once; the top ten take 6.3%. Sequencing used peripheral blood. The source of these receptors is a woman between 45 and 65 years old with COVID-19, enrolled during active disease. The CDR3 runs from the conserved cysteine through the conserved F or W. D genes are given only for firm matches. Only part of the rows carry a size: once, few, many, or a class if the clone is expanded.

abundance,d_gene,v_gene,j_gene,CDR3nt,CDR3aa
NA,NA,TRBV19,TRBJ1-4,TGTGCCAGTAGTATCGGTGGAGTCACTAATGAAAAACTGTTTTTT,CASSIGGVTNEKLFF
NA,NA,TRBV27,TRBJ2-3,TGTGCCAGCAGTTTGTGGGCTAGCACAGATACGCAGTATTTT,CASSLWASTDTQYF
NA,NA,TRBV19,TRBJ1-1,TGTGCCAGCCGACCGGGAGCCAACACTGAAGCTTTCTTT,CASRPGANTEAFF
NA,NA,TRBV3-1/TRBV3-2,TRBJ1-1,TGTGCCAGCAGGGGGAGGGATATGAACACTGAAGCTTTCTTT,CASRGRDMNTEAFF
NA,NA,TRBV5-1,TRBJ1-1,TGCGCCAGCAGCTTGGAACTGTACACTGAAGCTTTCTTT,CASSLELYTEAFF
NA,NA,TRBV4-2,TRBJ2-7,TGTGCCAGCAGCCAGGGTTTCGGGTCCTACGAGCAGTACTTC,CASSQGFGSYEQYF
NA,NA,TRBV7-8,TRBJ2-2,TGTGCCAGCAGCTTGGTCAGTTCGCTGTTTTTT,CASSLVSSLFF
NA,TRBD1,TRBV6-4,TRBJ2-2,TGTGCCAGCAGAAGACAGGGGGCCGACACCGGGGAGCTGTTTTTT,CASRRQGADTGELFF
NA,TRBD1,TRBV30,TRBJ1-2,TGTGCCTGGAGGCTAGGACAGGGAATAGGTGGCTACACCTTC,CAWRLGQGIGGYTF
once,NA,TRBV7-9,TRBJ2-1,TGTGCCAGCAGCTTAGCAGTTCGGGAGCAGTTCTTC,CASSLAVREQFF
NA,TRBD2,TRBV19,TRBJ2-3,TGTGCCAGTAGTATCCTGATAGCGGGTGGGGGAGATACGCAGTATTTT,CASSILIAGGGDTQYF
NA,TRBD2,TRBV10-2,TRBJ2-1,TGCGCCAGCAGTGCACTAGCGGCTTACAATGAGCAGTTCTTC,CASSALAAYNEQFF
NA,NA,TRBV4-2,TRBJ2-2,TGTGCCAGCAGCCAATATGCAGGGGGGACCGGGGAGCTGTTTTTT,CASSQYAGGTGELFF
NA,NA,TRBV14,TRBJ2-7,TGTGCCAGCAGCCATAATAGGAGGGGCGCCGAGCAGTACTTC,CASSHNRRGAEQYF
NA,TRBD2,TRBV11-3,TRBJ2-1,TGTGCCAGCAGCCTTAGGGGGACTAGCGGTTACTCCTACAATGAGCAGTTCTTC,CASSLRGTSGYSYNEQFF
NA,NA,TRBV4-1,TRBJ2-1,TGCGCCAGCAGCCCCCTCGGCGGGAATTCCTACAATGAGCAGTTCTTC,CASSPLGGNSYNEQFF
NA,NA,TRBV20-1,TRBJ2-2,TGCAGTGCTAGTGGGTTAGCGGCCACGAGGACCGGGGAGCTGTTTTTT,CSASGLAATRTGELFF